The 7 T cell receptor beta chains given below trace back to one sample, sequenced in a study of tissue T cells after allogeneic stem cell transplantation. The repertoire was sequenced with immunoSEQ multiplex PCR; TCRdb's copy has only in-frame clones and lacks some. The top ten hold 3% to 3.5% of the sample, which has thousands of clones, around 37% seen once. Documented time point: mouse harvest day 14 after allogeneic transplant. Each mouse received 10^7 T-cell-depleted marrow cells plus 10^6 splenic CD5+ T cells by tail vein. Sequenced material: skin. The receptors were gathered from a female BALB/c mouse given C57BL/6 T cells with graft-versus-host disease after an allogeneic hematopoietic cell transplant.

In its sample, this clone is medium-sized (0.01 to 0.1%). Mouse gene names apply. CDR3 sequence: CASSPPTRDTQYF. Incomplete CDR3 DNA: TGTGCCAGCAGCCCTCCGACGAGAGACACCCAGTAC. The chain carries TRBV3 and TRBJ2-5, with D unresolved. The read ends 1 residue before the CDR3 terminus; that terminus is restored from the germline J gene. Trimming cost V 5 bases and J 5 bases, with 11 bases left between them. In germline, CDR1 is SNHLY, CDR2 FYNGKV (reference sequence). CDR3 length: 13 residues.

About this clone: Gene names and germline match the mouse. The read is 1 residue too short to cover the CDR3 end, so that end is filled in from the germline J gene. The chain carries TRBV31 and TRBJ1-1, with no clear D. The CDR3 sequence is 14 residues long. In germline, CDR1 is GKSSPN, CDR2 SITVG. The ends were cut back, 0 bases at V and 0 bases at J, with 8 bases in the middle. The CDR3 bases that were read are TGTGCCTGGAGTCTGGAGAGGACAAACACAGAAGTCTTC. Translating gives CAWSLERTNTEVF. The full-length CDR3 reads as CAWSLERTNTEVFF.

This clone was counted only a few times. Mouse gene names and germline throughout. The read is 1 residue too short to cover the CDR3 end, so that end is filled in from the germline J gene. V gene TRBV12-2 combines with J gene TRBJ2-5; TRBD2 aligns across 8 bases. The CDR3 consists of 14 residues. Germline CDR1 is SGHLS and CDR2 is HYDKME. The V segment lost 2 bases and the J segment 2 bases; nucleotides outside the gene matches: 2. The CDR3 sequence: CASSPLGGQDTQYF. The CDR3 bases that were read are TGTGCCAGCTCTCCGCTGGGGGGCCAAGACACCCAGTAC.

Comment on this clone: Gene labels here are mouse ones. The sequence runs out 1 residue before the end of the CDR3; the remainder is reconstructed from the germline J gene. V and J are TRBV26 and TRBJ1-4; 10 bases match TRBD1. CDR3 length equals 15 residues. Germline values: CDR1 KGHPV, CDR2 FQNQEV (reference sequence). The V gene end was trimmed by 4 bases and the J gene end by 5 bases; junction bases not matched to a gene: 4. CDR3: CASSRAGQGNERLFF. CDR3 DNA, as far as it was read: TGTGCCAGCAGTCGGGCGGGACAGGGGAACGAAAGATTATTT.

Note on this clone: The gene symbols are mouse symbols. The CDR3 end lies 1 residue beyond the end of the read and is filled in from the germline J gene. The rearrangement uses TRBV19 and TRBJ1-3; TRBD1 agrees at 9 bases. The CDR3 has 14 residues. In germline, CDR1 is FNHDT, CDR2 SITEND (reference sequence). The V gene end was trimmed by 2 bases and the J gene end by 4 bases; junction bases not matched to a gene: 1. CDR3 bases read: TGTGCCAGCAGTATTGACAGGGGGGGAAATACGCTCTAT. It encodes CASSIDRGGNTLY. In full, the CDR3 is CASSIDRGGNTLYF.

In its sample, this clone is medium-sized. Gene names are mouse gene names. The CDR3 goes on 1 residue after the read ends, and that part is filled in from the germline J gene. This sequence joins TRBV23 and TRBJ2-3. The germline V gene has CDR1 KGHTA and CDR2 FQNQQP. CDR3 length equals 14 residues. Here the CDR3 reads CSSSQSWAAETLYF. CDR3 DNA (partial): TGCTCCAGCAGTCAATCGTGGGCAGCAGAAACGCTGTAT.

This clone was counted only a few times. The gene names given are mouse names. The read terminates 1 residue ahead of where the CDR3 ends, so the germline J gene completes it. The V call is TRBV26, the J call TRBJ2-2; D not resolved. This CDR3 has 14 residues. Trimming took 4 bases from V and 0 from J, leaving 6 bases between them. From germline, CDR1 is KGHPV and CDR2 FQNQEV (reference sequence). This CDR3 reads CASSPGTNTGQLYF. CDR3 DNA, as far as it was read: TGTGCCAGCAGTCCCGGGACAAACACCGGGCAGCTCTAC.